Here is one T cell receptor (beta chain) with its context. This clone turned up a few times. Which antigen it targets is not known. The sample holds no much larger clone one base away, and base qualities are not on file. TCR CDR3 regions were amplified from genomic DNA by multiplex PCR using the deep immunoSEQ assay. Extracted genomic DNA from each cell subset was spread evenly across all wells of several immunoSEQ 96-well plates, with each plate serving as a replicate. For sorted subsets, around 0.2 ug of genomic DNA, equivalent to some 30,000 T cell genomes, went into each replicate PCR. Purified libraries were measured with a Qubit 3.0 fluorometer, size-checked on a Bioanalyzer 2100, and measured again with the KAPA Library Quantification kit. Each immunoSEQ 96-well plate was sequenced on its own single-read 150-cycle Illumina NextSeq 550 flow cell. Processing in the source paper ran as follows. Because only junctional sequences without quality scores were contained in the immunoSEQ output, filtering matching that applied to full-length reads could not be performed. Sequences were annotated with PyIR, a Python wrapper for IgBLAST v1.9, using IMGT germline references to assign V/J genes and CDR3. Reads were removed for weak V/J assignments (E-value above 1e-6), missing CDR3, stop codons, out-of-frame junctions, or ambiguous translated residues. A V3J clonotype was defined by an identical inferred V gene, J gene, and CDR3 amino acid sequence. Percentage overlap between repertoires was calculated by dividing the number of shared unique clonotypes by the size of the smaller repertoire. RTK rarefaction, the Chao1 estimator, and Recon v2.1 estimates of unobserved clonotypes were used to assess repertoire richness. OLGA was used to compute generation probabilities for all TCRbeta clonotypes that the gDNA method yielded from four donors. TCRdb took over this immuneACCESS table, retaining in-frame rearrangements with V and J assigned. Such tables are incomplete; in checked studies, under half of the missing clones stem from an unresolved V gene, and the remainder is unexplained. The DNA gave D and trimming, while V, J and clone size come from that table. The sample records roughly 2 million clones, approximately 95% of which are singletons. The leading ten clones occupy roughly 0.13% of the sample.

The germline V end is reduced by 3 bases and the J end by 0 bases; junction bases left unmatched: 5. The CDR3 spans 17 residues, from the cysteine through the phenylalanine. Only the CDR3 region is kept as DNA, spanning 51 bases read in frame from base 1. The germline V gene (reference sequence) supplies CDR1 LNHNV and CDR2 YYDKDF. The data derive from a study of shared clonotypes between healthy human individuals (dated by TCRdb to 2020 to 2022). About the full investigation: A couple of women and three men aged 18 to 49 years were included in the cohort. For each donor, three plates each were used for CD4 naive and CD4 memory, two plates were used for CD8 naive, and one plate was used for CD8 memory. The study deeply sequenced blood TCR repertoires of about 5 healthy adults to estimate repertoire size and the extent of clonotype sharing between individuals. To increase sequencing depth and limit assay-specific biases, TCR repertoire library preparation and sequencing were carried out by different laboratories using diverse techniques. Per donor, leukapheresis produced somewhere between about 0.94 and 9.5 billion PBMCs. Broad study findings and their caveats: Based on pairwise subsampling, the degree of clonotype sharing among donors was expected to be affected by sequencing depth. Compared with non-shared clonotypes, clonotypes shared by all four sorted-subset donors had higher generation probabilities. Sampling was restricted to blood, and TCR repertoires in tissue are likely to differ from TCR repertoires in blood. Because the study included only a small number of donors, the genetic and exposure-history diversity represented was limited. Even with the large sequencing depth, rarefaction of the sorted-subset datasets indicated that sequencing was incomplete. Naive subsets generally had larger estimated clonotype richness than memory subsets did. When several donors were compared, the shared fraction of clonotypes was about 5% for naive CD4, less than 4% for naive CD8, more than 2% for memory CD4, and 0.3% to 0.5% for memory CD8.

The donors were healthy, HIV-negative adults who had no recently reported acute infections or vaccinations. All donors were Caucasian adults living in Nashville, Tennessee, USA. Magnetic negative selection was used to enrich CD4+ T cells, after which naive cells were positively selected on CD45RA and the negative fraction became the memory subset. Blood was obtained by leukapheresis, after which PBMCs were separated by Ficoll-Histopaque density gradient centrifugation and cryopreserved in liquid nitrogen vapor phase. Analytical flow cytometry was used to check the purity and quantity of each magnetically sorted T cell population. From each sorted fraction, genomic DNA was isolated and quantified by UV absorbance on a Nanodrop 2000c.

Material for sequencing was naive CD4+ T cells sorted from blood. The label giving this sample's cell subset or site can be read as: CD45RA+ positively selected. The TCR sequence derives from a man aged 18 to 30 in good health. Recombination joined TRBV15 with TRBJ2-6, and TRBD1 aligns with 7 junction nucleotides. The CDR3 protein: CATSRGTAPSGANVLTF. The nucleotide sequence reads TGTGCCACCAGCAGGGGGACAGCTCCCTCTGGGGCCAACGTCCTGACTTTC. The full variable domain, with segments outside the CDR3 supplied by the reference TRBV15 and TRBJ2-6 proteins, appears as DAMVIQNPRYQVTQFGKPVTLSCSQTLNHNVMYWYQQKSSQAPKLLFHYYDKDFNNEADTPDNFQSRRPNTSFCFLDIRSPGLGDTAMYLCATSRGTAPSGANVLTFGAGSRLTVL.